The rows below give T cell receptor beta chains drawn from one sample of a study of T cells in Graves' hyperthyroidism and ophthalmopathy. TCRdb itself ran the multiplex PCR reads through MiXCR, one entry per CDR3 protein. The sample lists around 390,000 distinct CDR3 sequences, roughly 15% occurring once. Sequenced material: blood. The source is a woman aged 25 to 45 with Graves' ophthalmopathy. Both conserved end residues are part of each CDR3. Fields, in order: J gene, D gene, clone size, V gene, CDR3 DNA, CDR3 protein. The D gene is left open where the match is weak. Size values are once, few and many counts, or a class for expanded clones, and some rows have none.

J: TRBJ1-1; D: NA; size: many; V: TRBV7-3; DNA: TGTGCCAGCTCGAAATCGGGGGGCAAGAACACTGAAGCTTTCTTT; CDR3: CASSKSGGKNTEAFF
J: TRBJ2-1; D: NA; size: many; V: TRBV28; DNA: TGTGCCAGCAGCCCAATGGTCTCCTACAATGAGCAGTTCTTC; CDR3: CASSPMVSYNEQFF
J: TRBJ2-1; D: NA; size: many; V: TRBV28; DNA: TGTGCCAGCAGCTCGGGGTCCTACAATGAGCAGTTCTTC; CDR3: CASSSGSYNEQFF
J: TRBJ1-6; D: TRBD1; size: many; V: TRBV6-2/TRBV6-3; DNA: TGTGCCAGGGATTGGTGTCCGGGACAGGGTAATTCACCCCTCCACTTT; CDR3: CARDWCPGQGNSPLHF
J: TRBJ2-3; D: TRBD2; size: many; V: TRBV3-1; DNA: TGTGCCAGCAGCCAAGAGATCGAGCGGGGGTCCCCGCAGTATTTT; CDR3: CASSQEIERGSPQYF
J: TRBJ1-5; D: TRBD1; size: many; V: TRBV7-8; DNA: TGTGCCAGCAGCTCCGGGGGACAGGGGGTACGACAGCCCCAGCATTTT; CDR3: CASSSGGQGVRQPQHF
J: TRBJ1-2; D: NA; size: NA; V: TRBV2; DNA: TGTGCCAGCAGCGAAGTGATGTATGGCTACACCTTC; CDR3: CASSEVMYGYTF
J: TRBJ1-2; D: NA; size: many; V: TRBV9; DNA: TGTGCCAGTGATCGGGATGGCTACACCTTC; CDR3: CASDRDGYTF
J: TRBJ1-2; D: NA; size: few; V: TRBV29-1; DNA: TGCAGCGTTGAAGATCGTTCGCCGAGAAGATATGGCTACACCTTC; CDR3: CSVEDRSPRRYGYTF
J: TRBJ1-1; D: NA; size: NA; V: TRBV12-5; DNA: TGCGCTAGTGCCGAACGGGGGAGCACTGAAGCTTTCTTT; CDR3: CASAERGSTEAFF
J: TRBJ1-1; D: TRBD1; size: once; V: TRBV11-2; DNA: TGTGCCAGCAGTTTGCCGACAGGGTCTGTAGCTTTCTTT; CDR3: CASSLPTGSVAFF
J: TRBJ1-2; D: NA; size: many; V: TRBV27; DNA: TGTGCCAGCAGTCCCAGACTCCGACAGATCTATGGCTACACCTTC; CDR3: CASSPRLRQIYGYTF
J: TRBJ1-2; D: NA; size: many; V: TRBV24-1; DNA: TGTGCCACCAGTGACCCCGGACAGATTGGCTACACCTTC; CDR3: CATSDPGQIGYTF
J: TRBJ1-5; D: NA; size: few; V: TRBV9; DNA: TGTGCCAGCAGCGCCACCGGGGGGGCGCAGCCCCAGCATTTT; CDR3: CASSATGGAQPQHF
J: TRBJ2-7; D: NA; size: many; V: TRBV7-9; DNA: TGTGCCAGCAGCTTAGAGGGCGGGACCACGAAAGAGCAGTACTTC; CDR3: CASSLEGGTTKEQYF
J: TRBJ2-1; D: NA; size: many; V: TRBV5-5; DNA: TGTGCCAGCAGCTTGTCTTATGGGCAGGCGACAAACTCCTACAATGAGCAGTTCTTC; CDR3: CASSLSYGQATNSYNEQFF
J: TRBJ2-5; D: TRBD1; size: many; V: TRBV7-9; DNA: TGTGCCAGCAGCTTCGGGACAGGGGGAGAGACCCAGTACTTC; CDR3: CASSFGTGGETQYF
J: TRBJ2-1; D: NA; size: many; V: TRBV18; DNA: TGTGCCAGCTCACCACCGTCGTCTATCGGGGAGCAGTTCTTC; CDR3: CASSPPSSIGEQFF
J: TRBJ2-1; D: NA; size: many; V: TRBV7-6; DNA: TGTGCCAGCAGCCTCGGACAATTGGGGGAGCAGTTCTTC; CDR3: CASSLGQLGEQFF
J: TRBJ2-2; D: NA; size: many; V: TRBV7-2; DNA: TGTGCCAGCAGCTTAGGGTCAGGTTGGAACACCGGGGAGCTGTTTTTT; CDR3: CASSLGSGWNTGELFF
J: TRBJ2-1; D: NA; size: few; V: TRBV7-3; DNA: TGTGCCAGCAGCTTAACGTTCAGCAGCTCCTACAATGAGCAGTTCTTC; CDR3: CASSLTFSSSYNEQFF
J: TRBJ2-2; D: NA; size: NA; V: TRBV6-5; DNA: TGTGCCAGCAGTTACGAAGGCACCGGGGAGCTGTTTTTT; CDR3: CASSYEGTGELFF
J: TRBJ2-3; D: TRBD1; size: many; V: TRBV7-9; DNA: TGTGCCAGCAGCTCGGGACAGCTATTCACAGATACGCAGTATTTT; CDR3: CASSSGQLFTDTQYF
J: TRBJ2-5; D: TRBD2; size: many; V: TRBV27; DNA: TGTGCCAGCAGTTCCCTGACAGGTACTAGCGGGGGACAAGAGACCCAGTACTTC; CDR3: CASSSLTGTSGGQETQYF
J: TRBJ2-5; D: TRBD2; size: many; V: TRBV19; DNA: TGTGCCAGTAGTATGGGGACTAGCGGGACCCAGTACTTC; CDR3: CASSMGTSGTQYF
J: TRBJ2-7; D: TRBD2; size: many; V: TRBV11-3; DNA: TGTGCCAGCAGCTTAATGGGTAGCGGGGGTTCCTACGAGCAGTACTTC; CDR3: CASSLMGSGGSYEQYF
J: TRBJ1-4; D: NA; size: many; V: TRBV7-9; DNA: TGTGCCAGCAGCCCGGAGCTTGGGGTTAATGAAAAACTGTTTTTT; CDR3: CASSPELGVNEKLFF
J: TRBJ2-2; D: NA; size: few; V: TRBV10-3; DNA: TGTGCCATCAGTGTTGGCAGCACCGGGGAGCTGTTTTTT; CDR3: CAISVGSTGELFF
J: TRBJ1-1; D: NA; size: many; V: TRBV11-1; DNA: TGTGCCAGCAGCTTGATCATTGGGGCACCTGAAGCTTTCTTT; CDR3: CASSLIIGAPEAFF
J: TRBJ1-2; D: TRBD1; size: many; V: TRBV5-6; DNA: TGTGCCAGCATCGGGACAGCAGCTAACTATGGCTACACCTTC; CDR3: CASIGTAANYGYTF
J: TRBJ1-2; D: TRBD1; size: many; V: TRBV14; DNA: TGTGCCAGCAGCCGCCCCCGGGACAGGGTTCTTGGCTATGGCTACACCTTC; CDR3: CASSRPRDRVLGYGYTF
J: TRBJ1-1; D: NA; size: many; V: TRBV7-2; DNA: TGTGCCAGCAGCTTAGGGGGCTCCGGCACTGAAGCTTTCTTT; CDR3: CASSLGGSGTEAFF
J: TRBJ2-1; D: NA; size: many; V: TRBV11-2; DNA: TGTGCCAGCAGCTTCCGGGCAGGCTCCTACAATGAGCAGTTCTTC; CDR3: CASSFRAGSYNEQFF
J: TRBJ1-1; D: TRBD1; size: many; V: TRBV18; DNA: TGTGCCAGCTCACTATCGACAGGGAGCGTGGACACTGAAGCTTTCTTT; CDR3: CASSLSTGSVDTEAFF
J: TRBJ2-1; D: TRBD2; size: many; V: TRBV24-1; DNA: TGTGCCTCAGGACTAGCGGGGGGGCCCGATGAGCAGTTCTTC; CDR3: CASGLAGGPDEQFF
J: TRBJ2-3; D: NA; size: many; V: TRBV12-3/TRBV12-4; DNA: TGTGCCAGCAGTTTTAGTCAGGGAACGTTGGATACGCAGTATTTT; CDR3: CASSFSQGTLDTQYF
J: TRBJ1-4; D: NA; size: many; V: TRBV7-2; DNA: TGTGCCAGCAGCTTATTTCATCGGGCATATGCAACTAATGAAAAACTGTTTTTT; CDR3: CASSLFHRAYATNEKLFF
J: TRBJ1-6; D: TRBD1; size: many; V: TRBV20-1; DNA: TGCAGTGCACCCGGAGGGGGCAGGGCGGGTTATAATTCACCCCTCCACTTT; CDR3: CSAPGGGRAGYNSPLHF
J: TRBJ2-7; D: NA; size: many; V: TRBV20-1; DNA: TGCAGTGCTAGAGGGGTTAACGACGAGCAGTACTTC; CDR3: CSARGVNDEQYF
J: TRBJ1-5; D: NA; size: many; V: TRBV18; DNA: TGTGCCAGCTCACCTAATATGGGAGGCCAGCCCCAGCATTTT; CDR3: CASSPNMGGQPQHF
J: TRBJ1-2; D: TRBD1; size: many; V: TRBV6-1; DNA: TGTGCCAGCAGACAGACAGGGGCATTGTGGGGCTACACCTTC; CDR3: CASRQTGALWGYTF
J: TRBJ2-7; D: TRBD2; size: NA; V: TRBV20-1; DNA: TGCAGTGCTGGGGCGCCCCTAGCGGGAGTGAAGTACGAGCAGTACTTC; CDR3: CSAGAPLAGVKYEQYF
J: TRBJ2-3; D: NA; size: few; V: TRBV20-1; DNA: TGCAGTGCTAGAGATTTCGGACAGATCACAGATACGCAGTATTTT; CDR3: CSARDFGQITDTQYF
J: TRBJ2-7; D: NA; size: many; V: TRBV2; DNA: TGTGCCAGCAGTGAGTGGCCCGGGGGCAGCGACGAGCAGTACTTC; CDR3: CASSEWPGGSDEQYF
J: TRBJ2-3; D: NA; size: many; V: TRBV10-2; DNA: TGCGCCAGCAGTGAGGGCGGGGAGGGGGCAGATACGCAGTATTTT; CDR3: CASSEGGEGADTQYF
J: TRBJ1-5; D: NA; size: NA; V: TRBV19; DNA: TGTGCCAGTAGCGAGGGGATCGGCAATCAGCCCCAGCATTTT; CDR3: CASSEGIGNQPQHF